Following are 13 T cell receptor beta chains from one sample sequenced in a study of blood T cell dynamics during melanoma immunotherapy. Time point described: pre-treatment baseline. Assay used: immunoSEQ multiplex PCR; TCRdb lists only in-frame clones, some missing. This table holds over 20,000 clones, around nine tenths found once. The sample in question was blood, obtained from a patient treated with checkpoint blockade. These receptors came from a human donor with melanoma.

The chain carries TRBV6-6 and TRBJ2-3; no firm D call. The V end was cut by 1 base, the J end by 6 bases, with 5 bases between. Germline values: CDR1 MNHNY, CDR2 SVGAGI (reference sequence). CDR3 length equals 12 residues. This CDR3 is CASSYLKDTQYF. CDR3 sequence (DNA): TGTGCCAGCAGTTACTTAAAGGATACGCAGTATTTT.

CDR3 coding DNA: TGCGCCAGCAGTCAGCCTCAGGGGACCGGAAACACCATATATTTT. It codes for CASSQPQGTGNTIYF. The rearrangement links TRBV23-1 to TRBJ1-3; D is perhaps TRBD1 (6 bases). TRBV23-1 is noted as an ORF with a role that remains uncertain. The CDR3 runs 15 residues. V was trimmed by 3 bases and J by 4 bases, leaving 13 bases between them.

The chain has TRBV5-1 and TRBJ1-3; D is uncertain. The CDR3 consists of 17 residues. Germline CDR1 SGHRS, CDR2 YFSETQ. The germline V and J ends were trimmed by 5 bases and 0 bases, with 18 bases remaining between them. The CDR3 DNA is TGCGCCAGCAGTCAATCGGGCCCACAGAGCTCTGGAAACACCATATATTTT. Its translation is CASSQSGPQSSGNTIYF.

V usage is TRBV28 and J usage is TRBJ2-3; D may be TRBD1 or TRBD2 (5 bases each). In germline, CDR1 is MDHEN, CDR2 SYDVKM. Between the trimmed V and J ends, which lost 10 bases and 0 bases, there was a span of 20 bases. The CDR3 extends over 16 amino acids. CDR3 DNA sequence: TGTGCCACCCATGGCCCAGGGAGAGTTAGCACAGATACGCAGTATTTT. It codes for CATHGPGRVSTDTQYF.

The chain is built from TRBV18 and TRBJ2-7; 8 bases agree with TRBD1. V shed 5 bases, J shed 7 bases, and the junction held 7 bases outside the gene matches. The germline V gene encodes CDR1 KGHSH and CDR2 LQKENI. The CDR3 runs 13 residues. CDR3 in amino acids: CASSSTGVEEQYF. In nucleotides, the CDR3 is TGTGCCAGCTCATCGACAGGGGTTGAGGAGCAGTACTTC.

This clone was observed a few times. V and J are TRBV7-6 and TRBJ2-7, with a weak D call TRBD1 (6 bases). Germline V gene data show CDR1 as SGHVS and CDR2 as FNYEAQ. V was trimmed by 5 bases and J by 1 base, leaving 12 bases between them. This CDR3 is 14 amino acids long. This chain's CDR3 is CASSNRDTSYEQYF. DNA for the CDR3: TGTGCCAGCAGCAACCGGGACACGTCCTACGAGCAGTACTTC.

This clone appeared a few times. The rearrangement uses TRBV18 and TRBJ1-1; the D gene is possibly TRBD1 (6 bases). Between the trimmed V and J ends, which lost 3 bases and 0 bases, there was a span of 11 bases. Germline assignment: CDR1 KGHSH and CDR2 LQKENI. The CDR3 consists of 15 residues. CDR3: CASSPTGHMNTEAFF. Written as DNA, the CDR3 is TGTGCCAGCTCACCGACGGGACATATGAACACTGAAGCTTTCTTT.

The V and J genes are TRBV5-5 and TRBJ2-6, with no clear D. Trimming shortened V by 4 bases and J by 5 bases, and 19 bases separated the two germline ends. The CDR3 loop spans 17 amino acids. CDR1 is SGHKS and CDR2 is YYEKEE in the germline V gene (reference sequence). CDR3 nucleotides: TGTGCCAGCAGCCAGGTCCTCCAGTCGACAAGGGCCAACGTCCTGACTTTC. Residues: CASSQVLQSTRANVLTF.

This chain connects TRBV12-5 to TRBJ2-7; the match to TRBD2 covers 12 bases. Germline trimming cut 5 bases from V and 1 base from J; bases unmatched to any gene: 15. CDR1 and CDR2 from the germline V gene are LGHNT and FRNRAP. The CDR3 loop spans 19 amino acids. This CDR3 reads CASGAPSSGRVPRSYEQYF. DNA of the CDR3: TGTGCTAGTGGTGCTCCTTCTAGCGGGAGGGTCCCCCGGTCCTACGAGCAGTACTTC.

V usage is TRBV27 and J usage is TRBJ2-1, with D perhaps TRBD2 (6 bases). Germline V gene data show CDR1 as MNHEY and CDR2 as SMNVEV (reference sequence). V dropped 6 bases and J dropped 7 bases, with 13 bases sitting between them. The CDR3 totals 13 residues. The CDR3 DNA is TGTGCCAGCAGCCCAAATGCGGGAAATGAGCAGTTCTTC. This encodes CASSPNAGNEQFF.

The chain combines TRBV9 with TRBJ2-2; no reliable D call. The CDR3 covers 14 residues. Trimming pared 3 bases from V and 5 bases from J, leaving 11 bases between. Per germline, CDR1 SGDLS and CDR2 YYNGEE. CDR3 DNA: TGTGCCAGCAGCGGGCCGGCGGAAACCGGGGAGCTGTTTTTT. Its protein product is CASSGPAETGELFF.

CDR3: CASSLDPRSLNEKLFF. CDR3 sequence (DNA): TGTGCCAGCAGCTTGGACCCCAGGAGCCTTAATGAAAAACTGTTTTTT. The chain is built from TRBV5-4 and TRBJ1-4, with D hard to call. V dropped 0 bases and J dropped 4 bases, with 13 bases sitting between them. CDR1 and CDR2 from the germline V gene are SGHNT and YYREEE (reference sequence). The CDR3 runs to 16 residues.

The chain is built from TRBV5-1 and TRBJ2-4; D gene ambiguous. Trimming cost V 0 bases and J 7 bases, with 14 bases left between them. The CDR3 runs to 15 residues. Per germline, CDR1 SGHRS and CDR2 YFSETQ. CDR3 amino acids: CASSLALGPSNIQYF. CDR3 sequence (DNA): TGCGCCAGCAGCTTGGCCCTTGGCCCGTCGAACATTCAGTACTTC.